The 16 T cell receptor beta chains listed next were all sequenced from one sample in a study of monozygotic twins with inflammatory bowel disease. TCRdb reprocessed the 5' RACE reads and reports one entry per CDR3 protein, with no DNA. The sample has 150,000 to 200,000 distinct CDR3 sequences; the top ten hold roughly 3%. The sequencing input was blood. The receptors originated from a human donor with ulcerative colitis or Crohn's disease, or a healthy co-twin of an affected twin (not recorded which).

The gene calls are TRBV7-9 and TRBJ2-2; with no DNA, the TCRdb D assignment of TRBD1 cannot be verified. The CDR3 extends over 15 amino acids. Per the germline V gene, CDR1 is SEHNR and CDR2 is FQNEAQ (reference sequence). CDR3 region: CASSRGSLRTGELFF.

The chain recombines TRBV9 with TRBJ2-2; the TCRdb call, TRBD2, lacks DNA for checking. Germline V lookup: CDR1 SGDLS, CDR2 YYNGEE. The CDR3 length is 15 residues. The CDR3 region is CASSVLAGGTGELFF.

This chain uses TRBV18 with TRBJ2-3. In germline, CDR1 is KGHSH, CDR2 LQKENI. CDR3 length equals 11 residues. CDR3 region: CASSPEDTQYF.

The chain has TRBV27 and TRBJ2-5; the D call from TCRdb, TRBD2, cannot be confirmed without DNA. Germline CDR1 reads MNHEY; CDR2 reads SMNVEV (reference sequence). The CDR3 runs to 14 residues. The CDR3 here is CASSLIGSQETQYF.

The CDR3 loop reads CASSVYRGSGNTIYF. The J gene is TRBJ1-3, the V gene TRBV7-2; as DNA is missing, the TRBD1 call by TCRdb cannot be tested. Looked up from germline, CDR1 is SGHTA and CDR2 is FQGNSA. This CDR3 comprises 15 residues.

CDR3 sequence reads: CASKNLHYNEQFF. V and J are TRBV25-1 and TRBJ2-1; the D call from TCRdb, TRBD2, cannot be confirmed without DNA. Germline V gene lookup returns CDR1 MGHDK and CDR2 SYGVNS. CDR3 length equals 13 residues.

The V call is TRBV29-1, the J call TRBJ2-6; TCRdb's D gene call, TRBD1, goes unchecked for lack of DNA. Germline assignment: CDR1 SQVTM and CDR2 ANQGSEA. This CDR3 contains 16 residues. The CDR3 spells CRAAPGPLSGANVLTF.

The chain links TRBV2 to TRBJ1-1; TCRdb proposes TRBD1, but this gene call is untestable without DNA. CDR3 length: 14 amino acids. Germline V gene lookup returns CDR1 SNHLY and CDR2 FYNNEI. Here the CDR3 reads CASSEHRTGTEAFF.

The chain couples TRBV5-1 to TRBJ1-6; TCRdb picks TRBD1, but there is no DNA to check that call. The germline CDR1 and CDR2 sequences are SGHRS and YFSETQ. This CDR3 has 19 amino acids. CDR3 region: CASSLVRGDTYTDNSPLHF.

The chain carries TRBV5-4 and TRBJ2-1; TCRdb lists TRBD2, though no DNA is available to test this call. The CDR3 is 18 amino acids. Germline V lookup: CDR1 SGHNT, CDR2 YYREEE (reference sequence). The CDR3: CASRPGTSGVSSYNEQFF.

The chain couples TRBV7-2 to TRBJ1-4; the TCRdb call, TRBD1, lacks DNA for checking. The CDR3 has 16 residues. Germline assignment: CDR1 SGHTA and CDR2 FQGNSA. The CDR3 region is CASSFLRDRDEEKLFF.

V and J are TRBV30 and TRBJ1-2. The CDR3 loop spans 13 amino acids. Germline lookup yields CDR1 GTSNPN and CDR2 SVGIG (reference sequence). The CDR3 loop reads CAWSREAGRSYTF. Complete variable domain (other parts from reference TRBV30 and TRBJ1-2): SQTIHQWPATLVQPVGSPLSLECTVEGTSNPNLYWYRQAAGRGLQLLFYSVGIGQISSEVPQNLSASRPQDRQFILSSKKLLLSDSGFYLCAWSREAGRSYTFGSGTRLTVV.

The V and J genes are TRBV20-1 and TRBJ1-5. The germline V gene has CDR1 DFQATT and CDR2 SNEGSKA (reference sequence). The CDR3 is made up of 14 amino acids. This chain's CDR3 is CSAQGRSRNQPQHF.

This chain links TRBV28 with TRBJ2-7; absent DNA, TCRdb's TRBD2 call cannot be checked. Germline lookup yields CDR1 MDHEN and CDR2 SYDVKM. The CDR3 is 13 amino acids. The CDR3 spells CASSLPGTSRQYF.

The chain is built from TRBV24-1 and TRBJ1-1; TCRdb lists TRBD1, though no DNA is available to test this call. The germline CDR1 and CDR2 sequences are KGHDR and SFDVKD. This CDR3 has 14 residues. CDR3 sequence reads: CATSDSGTGREAFF.

The J gene is TRBJ2-7, the V gene TRBV24-1. The CDR3 covers 14 residues. Germline V gene lookup returns CDR1 KGHDR and CDR2 SFDVKD. The CDR3: CATSDAQVGHEQYF.